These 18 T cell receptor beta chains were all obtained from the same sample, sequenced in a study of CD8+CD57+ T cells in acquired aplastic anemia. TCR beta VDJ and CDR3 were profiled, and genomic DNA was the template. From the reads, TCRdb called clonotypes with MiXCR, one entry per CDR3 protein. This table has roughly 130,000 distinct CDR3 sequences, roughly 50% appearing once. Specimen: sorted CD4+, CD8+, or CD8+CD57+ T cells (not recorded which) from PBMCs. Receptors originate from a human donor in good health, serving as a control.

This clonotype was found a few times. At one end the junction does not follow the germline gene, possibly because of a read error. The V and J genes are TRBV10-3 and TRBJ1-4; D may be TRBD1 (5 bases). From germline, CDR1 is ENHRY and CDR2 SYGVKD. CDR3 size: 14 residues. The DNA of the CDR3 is TGTGCCATCAGTGAAGTGGGGGGTCGAGAAAAGCTGTTTTTT. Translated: CAISEVGGREKLFF.

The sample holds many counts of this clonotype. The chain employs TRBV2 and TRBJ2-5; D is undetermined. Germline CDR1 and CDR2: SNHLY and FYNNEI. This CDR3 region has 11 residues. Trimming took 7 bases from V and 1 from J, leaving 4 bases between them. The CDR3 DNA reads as TGTGCCAGCACTACCCAAGAGACCCAGTACTTC. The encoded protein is CASTTQETQYF. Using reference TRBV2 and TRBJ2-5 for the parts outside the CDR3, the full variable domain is EPEVTQTPSHQVTQMGQEVILRCVPISNHLYFYWYRQILGQKVEFLVSFYNNEISEKSEIFDDQFSVERPDGSNFTLKIRSTKLEDSAMYFCASTTQETQYFGPGTRLLVL.

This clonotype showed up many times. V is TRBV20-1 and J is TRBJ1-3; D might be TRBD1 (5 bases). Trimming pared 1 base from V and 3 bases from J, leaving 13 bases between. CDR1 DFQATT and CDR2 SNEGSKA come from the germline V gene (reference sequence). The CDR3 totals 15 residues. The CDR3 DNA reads TGCAGTGCTAGAGGGGAGGGGTCTGGTGGAAACACCATATATTTT. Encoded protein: CSARGEGSGGNTIYF.

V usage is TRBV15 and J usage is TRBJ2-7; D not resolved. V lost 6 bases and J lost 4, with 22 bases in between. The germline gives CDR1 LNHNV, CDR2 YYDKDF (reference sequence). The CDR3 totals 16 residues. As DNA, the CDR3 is TGTGCCACCAGTAGTATAGATCGGAGACAAAATTACGAGCAGTACTTC. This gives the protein CATSSIDRRQNYEQYF.

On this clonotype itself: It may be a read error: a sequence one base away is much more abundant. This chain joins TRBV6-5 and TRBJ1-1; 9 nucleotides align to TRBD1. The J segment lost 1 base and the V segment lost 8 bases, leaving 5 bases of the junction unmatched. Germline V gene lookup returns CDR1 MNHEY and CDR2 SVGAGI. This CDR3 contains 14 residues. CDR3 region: CASGWGQGNTEAFF. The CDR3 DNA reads TGTGCCAGCGGTTGGGGACAGGGGAACACTGAAGCTTTCTTT.

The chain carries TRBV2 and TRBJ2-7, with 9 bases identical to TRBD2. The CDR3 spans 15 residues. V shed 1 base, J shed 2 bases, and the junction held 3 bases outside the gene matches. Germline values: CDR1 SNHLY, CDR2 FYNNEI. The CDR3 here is CASSEGTSEAYEQYF. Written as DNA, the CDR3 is TGTGCCAGCAGTGAAGGGACTAGCGAAGCCTACGAGCAGTACTTC.

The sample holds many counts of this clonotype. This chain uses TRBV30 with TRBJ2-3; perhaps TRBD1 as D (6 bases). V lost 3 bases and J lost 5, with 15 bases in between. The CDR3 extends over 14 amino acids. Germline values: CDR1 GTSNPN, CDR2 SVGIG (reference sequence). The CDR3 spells CAWRRIGGGDTQYF. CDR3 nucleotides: TGTGCCTGGAGGAGGATAGGGGGTGGAGATACGCAGTATTTT. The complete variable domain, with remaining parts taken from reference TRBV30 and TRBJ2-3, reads SQTIHQWPATLVQPVGSPLSLECTVEGTSNPNLYWYRQAAGRGLQLLFYSVGIGQISSEVPQNLSASRPQDRQFILSSKKLLLSDSGFYLCAWRRIGGGDTQYFGPGTRLTVL.

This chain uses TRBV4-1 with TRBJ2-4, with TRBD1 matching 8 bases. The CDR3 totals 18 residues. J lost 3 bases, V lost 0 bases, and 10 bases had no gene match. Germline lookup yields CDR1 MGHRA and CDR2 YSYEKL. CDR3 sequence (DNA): TGCGCCAGCAGCCAAGATATCGTAGGACAGGGATTCAAAAACATTCAGTACTTC. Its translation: CASSQDIVGQGFKNIQYF.

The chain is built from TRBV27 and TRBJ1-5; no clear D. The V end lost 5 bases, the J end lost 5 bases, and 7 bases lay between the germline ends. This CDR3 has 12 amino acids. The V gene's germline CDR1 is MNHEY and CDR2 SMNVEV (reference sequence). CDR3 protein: CASSTMDQPQHF. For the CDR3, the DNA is TGTGCCAGCAGTACGATGGATCAGCCCCAGCATTTT.

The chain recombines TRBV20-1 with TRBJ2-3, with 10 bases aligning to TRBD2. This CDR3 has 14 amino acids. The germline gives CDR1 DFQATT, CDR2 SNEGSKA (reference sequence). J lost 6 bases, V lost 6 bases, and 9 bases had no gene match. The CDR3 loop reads CSASLAGAADTQYF. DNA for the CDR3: TGCAGTGCAAGCCTAGCGGGGGCAGCGGATACGCAGTATTTT.

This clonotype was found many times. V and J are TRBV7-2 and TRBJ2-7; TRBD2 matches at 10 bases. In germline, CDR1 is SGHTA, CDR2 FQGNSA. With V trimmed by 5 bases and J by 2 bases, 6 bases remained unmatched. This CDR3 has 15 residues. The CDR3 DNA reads TGTGCCAGCAGCCTCCGGACTAGCGGTACCTACGAGCAGTACTTC. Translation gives CASSLRTSGTYEQYF.

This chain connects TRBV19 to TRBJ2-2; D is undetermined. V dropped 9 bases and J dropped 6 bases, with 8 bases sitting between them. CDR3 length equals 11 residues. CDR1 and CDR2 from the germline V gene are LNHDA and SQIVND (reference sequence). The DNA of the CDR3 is TGTGCCAGCGTGACCGCCGGGGAGCTGTTTTTT. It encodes CASVTAGELFF.

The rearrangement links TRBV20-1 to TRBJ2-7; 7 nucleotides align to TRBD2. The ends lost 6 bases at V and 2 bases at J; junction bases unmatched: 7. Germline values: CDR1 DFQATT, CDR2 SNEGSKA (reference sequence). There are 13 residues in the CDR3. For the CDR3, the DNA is TGCAGTGCAACCGGGACTATAACCTACGAGCAGTACTTC. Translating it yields CSATGTITYEQYF.

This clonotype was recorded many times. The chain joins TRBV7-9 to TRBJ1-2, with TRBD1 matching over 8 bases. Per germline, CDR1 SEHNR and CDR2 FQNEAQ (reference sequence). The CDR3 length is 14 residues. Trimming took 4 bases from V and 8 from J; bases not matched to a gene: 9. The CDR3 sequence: CASSSGQGREGYTF. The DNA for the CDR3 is TGTGCCAGCAGCTCCGGACAGGGACGAGAAGGCTACACCTTC.

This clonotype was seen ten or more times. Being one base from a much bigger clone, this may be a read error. CDR3 in amino acids: CSASPQGLTYEQHF. The CDR3, as DNA: TGCAGTGCTAGTCCGCAGGGACTGACCTACGAGCAGCACTTC. V usage is TRBV20-1 and J usage is TRBJ2-7, with D possibly TRBD2 on 6 matching bases. This CDR3 has 14 residues. The germline V gene encodes CDR1 DFQATT and CDR2 SNEGSKA (reference sequence).

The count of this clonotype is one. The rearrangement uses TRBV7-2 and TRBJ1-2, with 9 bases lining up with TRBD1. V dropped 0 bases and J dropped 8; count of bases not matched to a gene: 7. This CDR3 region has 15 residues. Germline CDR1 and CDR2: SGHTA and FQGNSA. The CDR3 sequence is CASSLALTGGRGYTF. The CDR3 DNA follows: TGTGCCAGCAGCTTAGCGTTGACAGGGGGGAGAGGCTACACCTTC.

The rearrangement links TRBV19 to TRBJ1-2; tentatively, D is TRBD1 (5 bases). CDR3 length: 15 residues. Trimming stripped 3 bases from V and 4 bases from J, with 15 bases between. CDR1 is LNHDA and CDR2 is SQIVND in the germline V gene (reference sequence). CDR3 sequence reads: CASSIDLTGGYGYTF. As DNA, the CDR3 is TGTGCCAGTAGTATCGATTTAACAGGAGGCTATGGCTACACCTTC.

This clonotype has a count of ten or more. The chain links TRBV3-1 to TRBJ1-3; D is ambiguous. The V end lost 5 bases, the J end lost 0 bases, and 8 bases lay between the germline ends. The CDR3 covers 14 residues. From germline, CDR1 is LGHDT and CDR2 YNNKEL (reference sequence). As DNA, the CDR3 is TGTGCCAGCAGCTTAGGGTTCTCTGGAAACACCATATATTTT. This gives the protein CASSLGFSGNTIYF.